Reported below is one T cell receptor beta chain. It was with 60 Vbeta and 13 Jbeta primers that the PCR ran. Sequenced by immunoSEQ multiplex PCR; TCRdb stores in-frame clones only, minus some. The table has roughly 150,000 clones, more than 75% seen once. The data stem from a study of cytomegalovirus exposure and HLA in healthy donors. The specimen sequenced was PBMCs. The clonotype comes from a male donor in good health and CMV-seronegative.

The CDR3 is CASSLDRNNYGYTF. The CDR3, as DNA: TGTGCCAGCAGCTTGGATAGAAATAACTATGGCTACACCTTC. The rearrangement links TRBV5-8 to TRBJ1-2; no reliable D call. The ends were cut back, 0 bases at V and 1 base at J, with 7 bases in the middle. CDR3 length: 14 amino acids. Germline-derived CDR1 and CDR2 are SGHTS and YDEGEE.